The 18 T cell receptor beta chains presented below share a single source sample, sequenced in a study of T cell changes during pregnancy in multiple sclerosis. Using immunoSEQ multiplex PCR, the repertoire was profiled, and TCRdb retains in-frame clones only, with some absent. The table records tens of thousands of clones, approximately 90% of them present only once. Sequencing used CD4+ T cells from peripheral blood mononuclear cells, obtained in the second trimester of pregnancy. Receptor source: a female donor with multiple sclerosis, enrolled in a pregnancy study.

This clone was found once. The genes are TRBV30 and TRBJ2-5, with unresolved D. Germline loops: CDR1 GTSNPN, CDR2 SVGIG (reference sequence). This CDR3 spans 13 amino acids. Trimming shortened V by 5 bases and J by 7 bases, and 17 bases separated the two germline ends. CDR3 DNA: TGTGCCTGGGTCCCCAAACGGTCCTCGACCCAGTACTTC. Its translation is CAWVPKRSSTQYF.

The chain joins TRBV12-2 to TRBJ2-2; the D call TRBD1 from the table was never checked on the DNA. TRBV12-2 is listed as a pseudogene. The CDR3 is 16 amino acids. The chain's CDR3 is CASRSRDRGLDGELFF. CDR3 in DNA: TGTGCAAGTCGATCGAGGGACAGGGGGCTTGACGGGGAGCTGTTTTTT.

The chain couples TRBV29-1 to TRBJ2-7; 12 bases align to TRBD1. V trimming: 5 bases; J trimming: 6 bases; junction bases outside the gene matches: 14. The CDR3 has 16 residues. Germline V gene sequence: CDR1 SQVTM, CDR2 ANQGSEA. The CDR3 loop reads CSVSPSDGTGGGEQYF. The CDR3 DNA reads as TGCAGCGTTTCCCCCTCAGATGGGACAGGGGGCGGCGAGCAGTACTTC.

CDR3 protein: CASSQDRAKNIQYF. The CDR3 coding sequence is TGTGCCAGCAGTCAGGACAGGGCCAAAAACATTCAGTACTTC. The J gene is TRBJ2-4, the V gene TRBV6-6, with 7 bases lining up with TRBD1. The CDR3 length is 14 residues. Germline V lookup: CDR1 MNHNY, CDR2 SVGAGI (reference sequence). V shed 5 bases and J 1 base; nucleotides not matched to a gene: 2.

This chain joins TRBV6-1 and TRBJ2-1; TRBD2 agrees at 10 bases. The CDR3 sequence is 15 residues long. The V gene's germline CDR1 is MNHNS and CDR2 SASEGT. J was trimmed by 2 bases and V by 4 bases; bases with no gene match: 2. The DNA for the CDR3 is TGTGCCAGCAGTGCCACTAGCGGGGCCTACAATGAGCAGTTCTTC. Translating gives CASSATSGAYNEQFF.

V is TRBV7-6 and J is TRBJ2-1; TRBD1 aligns across 11 bases. The CDR3 length is 17 residues. Germline CDR1 is SGHVS and CDR2 is FNYEAQ. The trim removed 2 bases at V and 7 bases at J, leaving 10 bases unmatched. The CDR3 loop is CASSLISGGQGGNEQFF. For the CDR3, the DNA is TGTGCCAGCAGCTTAATTAGCGGGGGACAGGGGGGGAATGAGCAGTTCTTC.

This chain links TRBV7-2 with TRBJ2-1; D ambiguous. The ends were cut back, 2 bases at V and 5 bases at J, with 13 bases in the middle. The CDR3 runs 15 residues. CDR1 and CDR2 from the germline V gene are SGHTA and FQGNSA. In nucleotides, the CDR3 is TGTGCCAGCAGCTTAAGCGCCCGAATAAACAATGAGCAGTTCTTC. This encodes CASSLSARINNEQFF.

Only one count was recorded for this clone. The chain carries TRBV27 and TRBJ2-7, with a tentative D call TRBD2 (6 bases). CDR1 is MNHEY and CDR2 is SMNVEV in the germline V gene (reference sequence). Trimming pared 3 bases from V and 7 bases from J, leaving 19 bases between. CDR3 length: 15 residues. The CDR3 sequence: CASSLGGSGGGEQYF. The CDR3 DNA is TGTGCCAGCAGTTTGGGGGGTAGCGGTGGGGGAGAGCAGTACTTC.

The chain is built from TRBV7-9 and TRBJ1-1; 7 nucleotides agree with TRBD1. The CDR3 is 12 residues long. CDR1 and CDR2 from the germline V gene are SEHNR and FQNEAQ (reference sequence). The J segment lost 11 bases and the V segment lost 0 bases, leaving 3 bases of the junction unmatched. CDR3 region: CASSLAQGYAFF. In DNA form, the CDR3 reads TGTGCCAGCAGCTTAGCACAGGGGTATGCTTTCTTT.

This chain links TRBV7-3 with TRBJ2-3; 14 nucleotides align to TRBD2. This CDR3 region has 18 residues. The trim removed 5 bases at V and 2 bases at J, leaving 9 bases unmatched. Germline loops: CDR1 SGHTA, CDR2 FQGTGA. The CDR3 region has the DNA TGTGCCAGCAGCCCCGGACTAGCGGGGGGCCCATTCACAGATACGCAGTATTTT. Translating gives CASSPGLAGGPFTDTQYF. Drawing the rest from reference TRBV7-3 and TRBJ2-3, the complete variable domain is GAGVSQTPSNKVTEKGKYVELRCDPISGHTALYWYRQSLGQGPEFLIYFQGTGAADDSGLPNDRFFAVRPEGSVSTLKIQRTERGDSAVYLCASSPGLAGGPFTDTQYFGPGTRLTVL.

The genes are TRBV7-5 and TRBJ2-6; the DNA was not compared with TRBD1, the D call given in the table. TRBV7-5 is shown as a pseudogene. This CDR3 has 17 amino acids. The CDR3 spells CVRSPGTVFSGANVLTF. DNA of the CDR3: TGTGTCAGAAGCCCAGGGACAGTCTTCTCTGGGGCCAACGTCCTGACTTTC.

The chain carries TRBV28 and TRBJ1-2, with D uncertain. Trimming shortened V by 1 base and J by 9 bases, and 9 bases separated the two germline ends. The CDR3 contains 12 residues. Germline V CDR1 and CDR2: MDHEN, SYDVKM. The CDR3 coding sequence is TGTGCCAGCAGTTTATCGGGTTCTCGCTACACCTTC. Its translation: CASSLSGSRYTF.

J is TRBJ1-1 and V is TRBV6-6, with D perhaps matching TRBD1 (6 bases). Germline V gene sequence: CDR1 MNHNY, CDR2 SVGAGI (reference sequence). The CDR3 consists of 14 residues. The V gene lost 6 bases and the J gene lost 2 bases, with 13 bases spanning the gap. The DNA for the CDR3 is TGTGCCAGCAGAAGGGAAGGGGGAAACACTGAAGCTTTCTTT. Its protein product is CASRREGGNTEAFF.

The chain recombines TRBV7-9 with TRBJ2-5, with D tentatively TRBD1 (6 bases). V lost 2 bases and J 5 bases, leaving 27 bases between the germline ends. The CDR3 has 19 residues. Per germline, CDR1 SEHNR and CDR2 FQNEAQ (reference sequence). CDR3 DNA sequence: TGTGCCAGCAGCTTAAGGGGGAAGGGAAGCGTCATAGTAGCGGAGACCCAGTACTTC. Residues: CASSLRGKGSVIVAETQYF. Based on the CDR3 plus reference TRBV7-9 and TRBJ2-5, the full variable domain is DTGVSQNPRHKITKRGQNVTFRCDPISEHNRLYWYRQTLGQGPEFLTYFQNEAQLEKSRLLSDRFSAERPKGSFSTLEIQRTEQGDSAMYLCASSLRGKGSVIVAETQYFGPGTRLLVL.

The sample holds one count of this clone. This chain's CDR3 is CASSESGTLMGQPQHF. The CDR3 nucleotides read TGTGCCAGCAGTGAATCAGGAACCCTTATGGGTCAGCCCCAGCATTTT. This chain connects TRBV6-1 to TRBJ1-5; no firm D call. This CDR3 is 16 amino acids long. The V end was cut by 2 bases, the J end by 6 bases, with 17 bases between. Germline CDR1 MNHNS, CDR2 SASEGT.

The chain couples TRBV29-1 to TRBJ1-2; D might be TRBD1 (6 bases). The CDR3 contains 14 residues. Trimming left V 5 bases short and J 9 bases short, with 22 bases between. CDR1 is SQVTM, CDR2 ANQGSEA, per germline. CDR3 protein: CSVQGGQFYGSYTF. For the CDR3, the DNA is TGCAGCGTTCAAGGCGGACAGTTCTATGGGAGCTACACCTTC.

A single count supports this clone. The chain links TRBV6-5 to TRBJ2-3; TRBD1 aligns across 8 bases. This CDR3 is 15 amino acids long. V lost 6 bases to trimming and J lost 5 bases; unmatched junction nucleotides: 10. Per the germline V gene, CDR1 is MNHEY and CDR2 is SVGAGI. CDR3 bases: TGTGCCAGCAGCCAGGACAGGGCCGGAGGAGATACGCAGTATTTT. Its protein product is CASSQDRAGGDTQYF.

J is TRBJ1-5 and V is TRBV6-6; 7 bases line up with TRBD1. CDR1 MNHNY and CDR2 SVGAGI come from the germline V gene (reference sequence). Trimming removed 2 bases from V and 5 bases from J; junction bases left unmatched: 3. CDR3 length: 14 amino acids. The CDR3 loop reads CASSYRGLYQPQHF. The CDR3 DNA is TGTGCCAGCAGTTACAGGGGGCTGTATCAGCCCCAGCATTTT.